One and the same sample provided the 21 T cell receptor beta chains below, sequenced in a study of blood T cell repertoires in COVID-19. Libraries were prepared by immunoSEQ multiplex PCR; TCRdb keeps only in-frame clonotypes and omits some of them. The table includes some 180,000 clones, over 70% detected once. The sequencing input was peripheral blood. These receptors all come from a woman in her sixties or seventies who had recovered from COVID-19.

This rearrangement joins TRBV6-5 to TRBJ1-2, with D tentatively TRBD1 (6 bases). V shed 2 bases and J shed 7 bases, with 17 bases lying between them. Germline values: CDR1 MNHEY, CDR2 SVGAGI. This CDR3 has 15 residues. CDR3 region: CASSYTARGAGGYTF. CDR3 DNA sequence: TGTGCCAGCAGTTACACGGCCCGGGGGGCGGGTGGCTACACCTTC.

The rearrangement joins TRBV7-2 to TRBJ1-5, with D possibly matching TRBD1 (5 bases). Looked up from germline, CDR1 is SGHTA and CDR2 is FQGNSA. The germline V and J ends were trimmed by 3 bases and 7 bases, with 10 bases remaining between them. The CDR3 extends over 13 amino acids. CDR3 in amino acids: CASSFREGQPQHF. CDR3 in DNA: TGTGCCAGCAGCTTCAGGGAAGGGCAGCCCCAGCATTTT. The whole variable domain, filled in from reference TRBV7-2 and TRBJ1-5, reads GAGVSQSPSNKVTEKGKDVELRCDPISGHTALYWYRQSLGQGLEFLIYFQGNSAPDKSGLPSDRFSAERTGGSVSTLTIQRTQQEDSAVYLCASSFREGQPQHFGDGTRLSIL.

The chain couples TRBV7-2 to TRBJ1-1; 7 bases align to TRBD1. CDR1 is SGHTA, CDR2 FQGNSA, per germline. The CDR3 loop spans 12 amino acids. The trim removed 5 bases at V and 11 bases at J, leaving 8 bases unmatched. The CDR3 region has the DNA TGTGCCAGCAGCCAGGGGACAGTCTACGCTTTCTTT. Residues: CASSQGTVYAFF.

The chain carries TRBV5-5 and TRBJ1-5, with TRBD1 as a possible D gene (6 bases). From germline, CDR1 is SGHKS and CDR2 YYEKEE (reference sequence). With 0 bases removed from V and 0 bases from J, the gap between germline ends came to 10 bases. The length of the CDR3 is 16 residues. The CDR3 reads CASSLGGGYSNQPQHF. For the CDR3, the DNA is TGTGCCAGCAGCTTGGGCGGGGGCTATAGCAATCAGCCCCAGCATTTT. Based on the CDR3 plus reference TRBV5-5 and TRBJ1-5, the full variable domain is DAGVTQSPTHLIKTRGQQVTLRCSPISGHKSVSWYQQVLGQGPQFIFQYYEKEERGRGNFPDRFSARQFPNYSSELNVNALLLGDSALYLCASSLGGGYSNQPQHFGDGTRLSIL.

The gene calls are TRBV5-4 and TRBJ1-1; a possible D gene is TRBD1 (5 bases). This CDR3 region has 14 residues. V gave up 2 bases and J gave up 1 base, with 9 bases separating them. Germline V CDR1 and CDR2: SGHNT, YYREEE (reference sequence). The CDR3 protein is CASSFWGGNTEAFF. The CDR3 coding sequence is TGTGCCAGCAGCTTTTGGGGGGGGAACACTGAAGCTTTCTTT.

The chain has TRBV29-1 and TRBJ2-1; D remains ambiguous. V was trimmed by 7 bases and J by 0 bases, leaving 10 bases between them. The V gene's germline CDR1 is SQVTM and CDR2 ANQGSEA. CDR3 size: 13 residues. CDR3 in amino acids: CSAPRGSYNEQFF. For the CDR3, the DNA is TGCAGCGCCCCCCGAGGCTCCTACAATGAGCAGTTCTTC.

The J gene is TRBJ2-2, the V gene TRBV18, with D possibly matching TRBD1 (5 bases). The CDR3 runs 16 residues. The germline gives CDR1 KGHSH, CDR2 LQKENI. The V end was cut by 0 bases, the J end by 4 bases, with 12 bases between. The CDR3 loop is CASSPPTAPGTGELFF. Here the CDR3 DNA reads TGTGCCAGCTCACCACCGACAGCCCCGGGCACCGGGGAGCTGTTTTTT.

This clone has only one observation. The V and J genes are TRBV19 and TRBJ1-2; TRBD1 aligns across 8 bases. The germline V gene encodes CDR1 LNHDA and CDR2 SQIVND (reference sequence). This CDR3 is built from 16 residues. Trimming took 5 bases from V and 4 from J; bases not matched to a gene: 12. The CDR3 sequence is CASSRDRPDLGYGYTF. DNA of the CDR3: TGTGCCAGTAGTCGGGACAGGCCGGATTTAGGCTATGGCTACACCTTC.

This clone was counted once. This chain joins TRBV5-1 and TRBJ2-1, with a possible D match to TRBD2 (6 bases). V was trimmed by 0 bases and J by 4 bases, leaving 11 bases between them. The germline V gene has CDR1 SGHRS and CDR2 YFSETQ. The CDR3 extends over 15 amino acids. The chain's CDR3 is CASSLVSSEYNEQFF. CDR3 nucleotide sequence: TGCGCCAGCAGCTTGGTGTCTAGCGAATACAATGAGCAGTTCTTC.

The chain has TRBV30 and TRBJ1-2; D gene ambiguous. V was trimmed by 1 base and J by 4 bases, leaving 10 bases between them. The CDR3 runs 13 residues. Germline V lookup: CDR1 GTSNPN, CDR2 SVGIG (reference sequence). CDR3 protein: CAWSETRGYGYTF. The CDR3 DNA reads as TGTGCCTGGAGTGAGACACGGGGCTATGGCTACACCTTC. Supplemented by reference TRBV30 and TRBJ1-2, the full variable domain reads SQTIHQWPATLVQPVGSPLSLECTVEGTSNPNLYWYRQAAGRGLQLLFYSVGIGQISSEVPQNLSASRPQDRQFILSSKKLLLSDSGFYLCAWSETRGYGYTFGSGTRLTVV.

The gene calls are TRBV7-9 and TRBJ1-1; TRBD1 aligns across 9 bases. Per the germline V gene, CDR1 is SEHNR and CDR2 is FQNEAQ (reference sequence). The CDR3 spans 15 residues. V dropped 5 bases and J dropped 4; count of bases not matched to a gene: 8. CDR3 residues: CASSPRTGAATEAFF. The DNA for the CDR3 is TGTGCCAGCAGCCCCCGGACAGGGGCTGCCACTGAAGCTTTCTTT.

This clone was observed a few times. CDR3 DNA: TGTGCCAGCAGCCACAGCGGGAGGGCCTACGAGCAGTACTTC. This translates into CASSHSGRAYEQYF. This sequence joins TRBV7-9 and TRBJ2-7; TRBD2 agrees at 10 bases. After removal of 5 bases from V and 2 bases from J, the junction contained 3 bases not matched to a gene. The CDR3 totals 14 residues. CDR1 is SEHNR, CDR2 FQNEAQ, per germline (reference sequence).

With regard to this clone: This CDR3 is also generated by other DNA sequences in the sample. The chain is built from TRBV18 and TRBJ1-2, with 7 bases fitting TRBD1. There are 13 residues in the CDR3. The V gene end was trimmed by 4 bases and the J gene end by 2 bases; junction bases not matched to a gene: 1. CDR1 and CDR2 (germline): KGHSH, LQKENI. The CDR3 region has the DNA TGTGCCAGCTCACTGGGACAGAACTATGGCTACACCTTC. Residues: CASSLGQNYGYTF.

The chain links TRBV7-9 to TRBJ1-2; D ambiguous. CDR1 and CDR2 from the germline V gene are SEHNR and FQNEAQ (reference sequence). The CDR3 consists of 12 residues. V lost 1 base, J lost 8 bases, and 8 bases lay in between. The CDR3 is CASSLGRGGYTF. The CDR3 coding sequence is TGTGCCAGCAGCTTAGGTCGAGGGGGCTACACCTTC.

The chain is built from TRBV5-1 and TRBJ2-1; D may be TRBD1 (5 bases). This CDR3 region has 13 residues. V was clipped by 5 bases and J by 3 bases, with 9 bases between them. Germline values: CDR1 SGHRS, CDR2 YFSETQ. The CDR3, as DNA: TGCGCCAGCAGGGATCAGGGCTACAATGAGCAGTTCTTC. This gives the protein CASRDQGYNEQFF. The full variable domain, its missing parts supplied by reference TRBV5-1 and TRBJ2-1, is KAGVTQTPRYLIKTRGQQVTLSCSPISGHRSVSWYQQTPGQGLQFLFEYFSETQRNKGNFPGRFSGRQFSNSRSEMNVSTLELGDSALYLCASRDQGYNEQFFGPGTRLTVL.

This chain uses TRBV2 with TRBJ2-1, with D perhaps matching TRBD1 (6 bases). The V gene's germline CDR1 is SNHLY and CDR2 FYNNEI. The CDR3 has 14 amino acids. Trimming removed 6 bases from V and 7 bases from J, with 16 bases in between. For the CDR3, the DNA is TGTGCCAGCAGCCCAATCGGGACACCGAATGAGCAGTTCTTC. Translating it yields CASSPIGTPNEQFF.

The V and J genes are TRBV4-1 and TRBJ2-3; 13 nucleotides align to TRBD2. V was pared by 1 base and J by 4 bases, with 5 bases of the junction left unmatched. Germline V lookup: CDR1 MGHRA, CDR2 YSYEKL. The CDR3 extends over 17 amino acids. For the CDR3, the DNA is TGCGCCAGCAGCCAAGCCACCGGACTAGCGGGAGCAGATACGCAGTATTTT. Its translation is CASSQATGLAGADTQYF.

This clone showed up just once. The chain is built from TRBV10-3 and TRBJ2-3; 7 positions agree with TRBD2. Losses at the gene ends were 1 base for V and 1 base for J; bases not matched to a gene: 5. CDR3 length: 16 amino acids. Germline V gene sequence: CDR1 ENHRY, CDR2 SYGVKD. This chain's CDR3 is CAISEWGGSGTDTQYF. In DNA, the CDR3 is TGTGCCATCAGTGAGTGGGGGGGGTCCGGCACAGATACGCAGTATTTT.

The chain is built from TRBV5-4 and TRBJ2-5; D is unclear. V gave up 4 bases and J gave up 1 base, with 8 bases separating them. CDR1 and CDR2 from the germline V gene are SGHNT and YYREEE (reference sequence). This CDR3 spans 13 amino acids. The CDR3, as DNA: TGTGCCAGCAGCGCCGTCGGCCAAGAGACCCAGTACTTC. Translated: CASSAVGQETQYF.

The chain is built from TRBV10-3 and TRBJ2-7, with D possibly matching TRBD1 (5 bases). Germline-derived CDR1 and CDR2 are ENHRY and SYGVKD. The CDR3 runs to 14 residues. With 2 bases removed from V and 3 bases from J, the gap between germline ends came to 11 bases. CDR3 in amino acids: CAISETGPGYEQYF. The CDR3 nucleotides are TGTGCCATCAGTGAGACAGGACCTGGCTACGAGCAGTACTTC.

V and J are TRBV2 and TRBJ2-5; TRBD2 agrees at 10 bases. The CDR3 covers 15 residues. V was pared by 4 bases and J by 2 bases, with 4 bases of the junction left unmatched. The germline CDR1 and CDR2 sequences are SNHLY and FYNNEI. CDR3 DNA sequence: TGTGCCAGCAGTGGTCAAGCGGGAGGGCAAGAGACCCAGTACTTC. Translation gives CASSGQAGGQETQYF.